These 18 T cell receptor beta chains were sequenced from one sample in a study of post-analysis software for immune sequencing data (dated by TCRdb to about 2015). Results and caveats for the whole study, not just this receptor: Patients showed significantly higher frequencies than controls for about 5 TRBV segments, among them TRBV5-6, TRBV5-1 and TRBV20-1.

The library came from PCR. TCRdb records Illumina HiSeq 2500 as the sequencer. To reduce PCR and sequencing biases, unique molecular identifiers were incorporated into the TCR beta cDNA libraries. Through fastp at Q25 and MiXCR, TCRdb rebuilt clones from the public reads, retaining in-frame beta chains. Identical CDR3 protein sequences are pooled into one entry, listed with their most common genes and DNA. The sample table contains 350,000 to 450,000 distinct CDR3 sequences; only one count was recorded for 39% of them. The top ten hold about 7.6% of the sample. No antigen has been identified for these receptors. The specimen was blood. These receptors were obtained from a girl under 10 years old with multiple sclerosis.

This clonotype was observed a few times. The V gene is TRBV3-1, the J gene TRBJ2-5, with 11 bases that match TRBD2. The ends lost 4 bases at V and 11 bases at J; junction bases unmatched: 12. Looked up from germline, CDR1 is LGHDT and CDR2 is YNNKEL (reference sequence). The CDR3 runs to 15 residues. DNA of the CDR3: TGTGCCAGCAGCCGAAGTAGCGGGGGGGTAGCGGGGCAGTACTTC. It translates to CASSRSSGGVAGQYF.

The chain links TRBV12-3 or TRBV12-4 to TRBJ1-1; perhaps TRBD1 as D (6 bases). The CDR3 loop spans 14 amino acids. V lost 3 bases and J lost 4, with 12 bases in between. CDR3 loop: CASSFTSGATEAFF. The CDR3 nucleotides read TGTGCCAGCAGTTTCACTTCGGGGGCCACTGAAGCTTTCTTT.

The J gene is TRBJ2-3, the V gene TRBV28, with D tentatively TRBD1 or TRBD2 (5 bases each). CDR3 length: 15 amino acids. The V and J ends lost 4 bases and 4 bases respectively, with 15 bases between them. Germline-derived CDR1 and CDR2 are MDHEN and SYDVKM. CDR3 sequence reads: CASSWWGNFADTQYF. CDR3 sequence (DNA): TGTGCCAGCAGTTGGTGGGGGAACTTTGCAGATACGCAGTATTTT.

This clonotype was counted only a few times. The chain's CDR3 is CSVPGTEGGYTF. In DNA, the CDR3 is TGCAGCGTTCCCGGGACAGAGGGAGGCTACACCTTC. The V and J genes are TRBV29-1 and TRBJ1-2; 7 nucleotides match TRBD1. Germline CDR1 is SQVTM and CDR2 is ANQGSEA. V dropped 5 bases and J dropped 8; count of bases not matched to a gene: 8. The CDR3 has 12 residues.

This clonotype appeared a few times. This sequence joins TRBV18 and TRBJ2-5; 9 nucleotides align to TRBD1. Germline CDR1 reads KGHSH; CDR2 reads LQKENI. Trimming cost V 4 bases and J 2 bases; bases outside gene matches: 2. The CDR3 sequence is 14 residues long. CDR3 DNA sequence: TGTGCCAGCTCACGGGGGACAGGGCAAGAGACCCAGTACTTC. This encodes CASSRGTGQETQYF.

The chain employs TRBV29-1 and TRBJ2-5; either TRBD1 or TRBD2 may fit D (5 bases each). CDR1 and CDR2 (germline): SQVTM, ANQGSEA. The CDR3 consists of 13 residues. CDR3 region: CGAEGRDRETQYF. The CDR3 DNA follows: TGCGGCGCAGAGGGCAGGGATAGAGAGACCCAGTACTTC.

This clonotype was seen a few times. The rearrangement uses TRBV2 and TRBJ2-3; possibly TRBD1 or TRBD2 for D (7 bases each). The CDR3 has 19 residues. Trimming stripped 7 bases from V and 3 bases from J, with 29 bases between. Per germline, CDR1 SNHLY and CDR2 FYNNEI. The CDR3 protein is CASTIRGGDSKEGTDTQYF. Written as DNA, the CDR3 is TGTGCCAGCACCATCAGGGGGGGGGACTCAAAAGAGGGTACAGATACGCAGTATTTT.

This clonotype was seen only once. V usage is TRBV10-3 and J usage is TRBJ2-3; perhaps TRBD2 as D (5 bases). V lost 4 bases and J 1 base, leaving 15 bases between the germline ends. The CDR3 length is 16 residues. Per germline, CDR1 ENHRY and CDR2 SYGVKD. Written as DNA, the CDR3 is TGTGCCATCAGTGGGGTCTCCTCCGGGGGCACAGATACGCAGTATTTT. Translated: CAISGVSSGGTDTQYF.

The chain employs TRBV6-5 and TRBJ1-1, with unresolved D. Trimming stripped 0 bases from V and 5 bases from J, with 7 bases between. Germline CDR1 is MNHEY and CDR2 is SVGAGI. The CDR3 is 13 amino acids. This CDR3 reads CASSYSRETEAFF. CDR3 nucleotide sequence: TGTGCCAGCAGTTACTCCCGGGAGACTGAAGCTTTCTTT.

This clonotype was picked up a small number of times. The chain couples TRBV5-1 to TRBJ2-1; D ambiguous. Per the germline V gene, CDR1 is SGHRS and CDR2 is YFSETQ. Trimming cost V 1 base and J 1 base, with 6 bases left between them. The CDR3 covers 14 residues. CDR3 DNA: TGCGCCAGCAGCTTGCGGCAGTCCTACAATGAGCAGTTCTTC. It yields the protein CASSLRQSYNEQFF.

The rearrangement links TRBV12-3 or TRBV12-4 to TRBJ2-1, with D perhaps assigned TRBD1 or TRBD2 (5 bases each). The CDR3 runs to 12 residues. The V gene lost 5 bases and the J gene lost 12 bases, with 14 bases spanning the gap. DNA of the CDR3: TGTGCCAGCAGTCCGGGACCTAAGCGGCAGTTCTTC. Its translation is CASSPGPKRQFF.

This clonotype was detected a few times. This CDR3 is CSARGAGRYNSYEQYF. The CDR3 DNA follows: TGCAGTGCTAGAGGCGCGGGAAGATACAACTCCTACGAGCAGTACTTC. The genes are TRBV20-1 and TRBJ2-7; D might be TRBD2 (6 bases). Per the germline V gene, CDR1 is DFQATT and CDR2 is SNEGSKA (reference sequence). There are 16 residues in the CDR3. The V gene lost 1 base and the J gene lost 0 bases, with 16 bases spanning the gap.

The chain carries TRBV7-3 and TRBJ2-1; 9 nucleotides align to TRBD1. The germline V gene has CDR1 SGHTA and CDR2 FQGTGA. The junction had 6 bases not matched to a gene; V was cut back by 2 bases and J by 7 bases. The CDR3 is 15 residues long. Written as DNA, the CDR3 is TGTGCCAGCAGCTTAGGGACAGGGAGTAGAAATGAGCAGTTCTTC. Translated: CASSLGTGSRNEQFF.

This sequence joins TRBV29-1 and TRBJ2-1; 9 nucleotides match TRBD2. CDR3 size: 14 residues. Germline CDR1 is SQVTM and CDR2 is ANQGSEA. Trimming removed 6 bases from V and 8 bases from J; junction bases left unmatched: 11. CDR3 region: CSVETGLASDEQFF. CDR3 sequence (DNA): TGCAGCGTCGAGACCGGACTAGCGAGCGATGAGCAGTTCTTC.

The V gene is TRBV20-1, the J gene TRBJ2-3, with 7 bases identical to TRBD2. The length of the CDR3 is 14 residues. V lost 0 bases to trimming and J lost 5 bases; unmatched junction nucleotides: 5. The V gene's germline CDR1 is DFQATT and CDR2 SNEGSKA (reference sequence). CDR3 coding DNA: TGCAGTGCTAGAGATCGGGGGGTGGGAGATACGCAGTATTTT. It yields the protein CSARDRGVGDTQYF.

V is TRBV20-1 and J is TRBJ2-3; 13 positions agree with TRBD2. The V gene end was trimmed by 3 bases and the J gene end by 3 bases; junction bases not matched to a gene: 6. Germline V gene sequence: CDR1 DFQATT, CDR2 SNEGSKA (reference sequence). The CDR3 totals 16 residues. Here the CDR3 reads CSASPLAGGPTDTQYF. CDR3 sequence (DNA): TGCAGTGCTAGTCCACTAGCGGGGGGGCCAACAGATACGCAGTATTTT.

The table lists this clonotype with a few counts. The rearrangement links TRBV6-2 or TRBV6-3 to TRBJ1-6; D gene ambiguous. V lost 6 bases and J 9 bases, leaving 12 bases between the germline ends. The germline CDR1 and CDR2 sequences are MNHEY and SVGEGT. This CDR3 comprises 13 residues. Here the CDR3 DNA reads TGTGCCAGCAGCCCCGAAGGGAGTTCACCCCTCCACTTT. Its translation is CASSPEGSSPLHF.

The rearrangement uses TRBV7-9 and TRBJ2-1; 7 bases match TRBD2. Per the germline V gene, CDR1 is SEHNR and CDR2 is FQNEAQ (reference sequence). After removal of 5 bases from V and 0 bases from J, the junction contained 13 bases not matched to a gene. The CDR3 contains 18 residues. The CDR3 is CASSPKGGGKISYNEQFF. As DNA, the CDR3 is TGTGCCAGCAGCCCAAAGGGCGGGGGTAAAATCTCCTACAATGAGCAGTTCTTC.